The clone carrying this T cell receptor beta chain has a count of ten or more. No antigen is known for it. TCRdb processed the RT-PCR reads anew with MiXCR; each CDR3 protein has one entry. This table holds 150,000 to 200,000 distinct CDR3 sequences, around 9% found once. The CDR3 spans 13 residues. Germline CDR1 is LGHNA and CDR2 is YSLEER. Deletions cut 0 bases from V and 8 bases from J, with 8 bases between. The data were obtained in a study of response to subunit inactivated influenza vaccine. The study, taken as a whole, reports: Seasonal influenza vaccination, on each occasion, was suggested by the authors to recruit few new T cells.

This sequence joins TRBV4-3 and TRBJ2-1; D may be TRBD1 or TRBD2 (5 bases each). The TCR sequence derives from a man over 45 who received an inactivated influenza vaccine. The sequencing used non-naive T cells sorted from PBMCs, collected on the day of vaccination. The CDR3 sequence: CASSQDWGHEQFF. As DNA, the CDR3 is TGCGCCAGCAGCCAAGATTGGGGACATGAGCAGTTCTTC.